Listed here are 30 T cell receptor beta chains from one sample, sequenced in a study of T-cell memory formation after mild COVID-19. TCRdb re-called the 5' RACE reads through MiXCR, storing one row per CDR3 protein. The table has over 350,000 distinct CDR3 sequences, more than 15% seen once. Sequencing used PBMCs or a T cell subset sorted from them (not recorded which). These receptors were collected from a man between 18 and 35 years old who had mild COVID-19 (a few samples of this study predate the infection). Cell type and time point are not known.

V usage is TRBV5-1 and J usage is TRBJ2-6, with unresolved D. V dropped 3 bases and J dropped 3 bases, with 13 bases sitting between them. The CDR3 length is 16 residues. Germline CDR1 reads SGHRS; CDR2 reads YFSETQ. CDR3 loop: CASSSIMNGGANVLTF. The CDR3 DNA sequence: TGCGCCAGCAGCTCTATCATGAATGGTGGGGCCAACGTCCTGACTTTC.

This clonotype was observed a few times. The CDR3 loop is CASSERRARGGTEAFF. Here the CDR3 DNA reads TGCGCCAGCAGTGAGAGGAGGGCCAGGGGGGGCACTGAAGCTTTCTTT. The gene calls are TRBV10-2 and TRBJ1-1, with 7 bases matching TRBD1. Trimming removed 2 bases from V and 4 bases from J; junction bases left unmatched: 10. Germline CDR1 is WSHSY and CDR2 is SAAADI. This CDR3 spans 16 amino acids.

The V gene is TRBV6-5, the J gene TRBJ1-1, with 7 bases identical to TRBD1. The CDR3 has 15 residues. J was trimmed by 1 base and V by 5 bases; bases with no gene match: 7. Germline V gene data show CDR1 as MNHEY and CDR2 as SVGAGI. The CDR3 here is CASSRHQGGNTEAFF. The DNA for the CDR3 is TGTGCCAGCAGTCGACACCAGGGGGGGAACACTGAAGCTTTCTTT.

V and J are TRBV10-3 and TRBJ2-7, with 7 bases matching TRBD1. J gave up 4 bases and V 6 bases, and 6 bases lay outside the gene matches. The length of the CDR3 is 13 residues. Germline values: CDR1 ENHRY, CDR2 SYGVKD. The CDR3: CAISPQGNYEQYF. In nucleotides, the CDR3 is TGTGCCATCAGCCCACAGGGGAATTACGAGCAGTACTTC.

This clonotype was seen a few times. The chain is built from TRBV28 and TRBJ2-2; D is possibly TRBD1 (6 bases). V lost 6 bases and J 4 bases, leaving 12 bases between the germline ends. In germline, CDR1 is MDHEN, CDR2 SYDVKM. The CDR3 spans 14 residues. This chain's CDR3 is CASRLGQTTGELFF. The DNA of the CDR3 is TGTGCCAGCAGACTTGGACAGACCACCGGGGAGCTGTTTTTT.

This clonotype has just a few counts. This chain links TRBV7-2 with TRBJ2-1, with a possible D match to TRBD1 (5 bases). The CDR3 is made up of 12 amino acids. Per germline, CDR1 SGHTA and CDR2 FQGNSA. Trimming left V 7 bases short and J 11 bases short, with 15 bases between. CDR3 sequence (DNA): TGTGCCAGCACCCTACTGGGGCCCCAGCAGTTCTTC. Translating it yields CASTLLGPQQFF. Variable domain in full (rest from reference TRBV7-2 and TRBJ2-1): GAGVSQSPSNKVTEKGKDVELRCDPISGHTALYWYRQSLGQGLEFLIYFQGNSAPDKSGLPSDRFSAERTGGSVSTLTIQRTQQEDSAVYLCASTLLGPQQFFGPGTRLTVL.

This clonotype was detected a few times. J is TRBJ2-2 and V is TRBV7-7, with TRBD1 as a possible D gene (6 bases). Between the trimmed V and J ends, which lost 8 bases and 1 base, there was a span of 20 bases. CDR3 size: 17 residues. CDR1 SSHAT and CDR2 FNYEAQ come from the germline V gene (reference sequence). The chain's CDR3 is CASSHPQGLENTGELFF. CDR3 coding DNA: TGTGCCAGCTCCCATCCCCAGGGGCTGGAGAACACCGGGGAGCTGTTTTTT.

This clonotype was seen more than once but under ten times. The chain couples TRBV18 to TRBJ1-4, with D uncertain. V was cut by 6 bases and J by 4 bases, with 15 bases left in between. This CDR3 spans 15 amino acids. Germline assignment: CDR1 KGHSH and CDR2 LQKENI. CDR3: CASSGTAAFNEKLFF. In DNA form, the CDR3 reads TGTGCCAGCTCCGGAACAGCGGCATTTAATGAAAAACTGTTTTTT.

The chain links TRBV6-5 to TRBJ1-1; maybe TRBD1 (5 bases). Germline CDR1 is MNHEY and CDR2 is SVGAGI. V was trimmed by 0 bases and J by 4 bases, leaving 15 bases between them. The CDR3 runs to 16 residues. CDR3 bases: TGTGCCAGCAGTTACTCGAATCCAGGGTACGGCACTGAAGCTTTCTTT. Its translation is CASSYSNPGYGTEAFF.

CDR3 nucleotide sequence: TGTGCCAGCAGTTTAAACGGGGGCACCGGGGAGCTGTTTTTT. Translated: CASSLNGGTGELFF. The rearrangement uses TRBV27 and TRBJ2-2; D perhaps matches TRBD2 (6 bases). The CDR3 length is 14 residues. V was shortened by 2 bases and J by 4 bases, with 8 bases between the two germline ends. Germline-derived CDR1 and CDR2 are MNHEY and SMNVEV (reference sequence).

The chain is built from TRBV9 and TRBJ2-3, with TRBD2 identical over 11 bases. With V trimmed by 4 bases and J by 6 bases, 7 bases remained unmatched. Germline lookup yields CDR1 SGDLS and CDR2 YYNGEE. This CDR3 has 15 residues. The CDR3 is CASSPGLAVADTQYF. The CDR3 region has the DNA TGTGCCAGCAGCCCGGGACTAGCGGTAGCTGATACGCAGTATTTT.

This clonotype was observed a few times. The chain is built from TRBV7-2 and TRBJ2-1; perhaps TRBD1 as D (6 bases). Germline CDR1 reads SGHTA; CDR2 reads FQGNSA. The V gene lost 1 base and the J gene lost 2 bases, with 12 bases spanning the gap. CDR3 length: 16 amino acids. CDR3 nucleotides: TGTGCCAGCAGCTTAGGGTGGGGGCGCACCTACAATGAGCAGTTCTTC. It translates to CASSLGWGRTYNEQFF.

The chain couples TRBV6-5 to TRBJ1-6, with TRBD1 as a possible D gene (6 bases). Trimming took 3 bases from V and 7 from J, leaving 16 bases between them. This CDR3 contains 16 residues. Per the germline V gene, CDR1 is MNHEY and CDR2 is SVGAGI. The CDR3 bases are TGTGCCAGCAGTTATGTGGGGGGCGGCCCGAATTCACCCCTCCACTTT. Amino acids: CASSYVGGGPNSPLHF.

The chain combines TRBV5-6 with TRBJ2-7; D is undetermined. V was shortened by 2 bases and J by 2 bases, with 8 bases between the two germline ends. This CDR3 comprises 13 residues. Germline CDR1 and CDR2: SGHDT and YYEEEE. Written as DNA, the CDR3 is TGTGCCAGCAGCTTTGGATTAACCTACGAGCAGTACTTC. This translates into CASSFGLTYEQYF.

This clonotype was seen many times. The CDR3 DNA follows: TGCAGTGCCCCAGGGGGAGGGTACGATAGCAATCAGCCCCAGCATTTT. Translating it yields CSAPGGGYDSNQPQHF. The rearrangement links TRBV20-1 to TRBJ1-5; TRBD1 aligns across 7 bases. This CDR3 has 16 amino acids. CDR1 and CDR2 (germline): DFQATT, SNEGSKA (reference sequence). V shed 6 bases, J shed 0 bases, and the junction held 11 bases outside the gene matches.

The CDR3 DNA follows: TGTGCCAGCAGTGAAATGAACTACGAGCAGTACTTC. Amino acid sequence: CASSEMNYEQYF. This chain joins TRBV2 and TRBJ2-7; D unresolved. This CDR3 region has 12 residues. V was cut by 2 bases and J by 3 bases, with 5 bases left in between. Germline V CDR1 and CDR2: SNHLY, FYNNEI.

This clonotype has just a few counts. This chain joins TRBV10-3 and TRBJ2-3; 9 bases map to TRBD2. CDR1 and CDR2 from the germline V gene are ENHRY and SYGVKD. The CDR3 covers 15 residues. V shed 8 bases, J shed 0 bases, and the junction held 6 bases outside the gene matches. In DNA, the CDR3 is TGTGCCATCGCGCGCGGGGGGGAGAGCACAGATACGCAGTATTTT. It yields the protein CAIARGGESTDTQYF.

The chain links TRBV6-5 to TRBJ2-6, with D perhaps matching TRBD1 (7 bases). V lost 5 bases and J lost 0, with 14 bases in between. Germline CDR1 MNHEY, CDR2 SVGAGI. This CDR3 contains 17 residues. The CDR3 DNA follows: TGTGCCAGCAGTGGAGGGTGGGACAGCTCTGGGGCCAACGTCCTGACTTTC. Residues: CASSGGWDSSGANVLTF.

The CDR3 sequence: CASSLARQGENIQYF. CDR3 bases: TGTGCCAGCAGCTTAGCGAGGCAGGGGGAAAACATTCAGTACTTC. The chain joins TRBV7-9 to TRBJ2-4; 7 bases map to TRBD1. The CDR3 totals 15 residues. V lost 0 bases and J lost 5; bases outside the gene matches: 4. Germline V gene lookup returns CDR1 SEHNR and CDR2 FQNEAQ (reference sequence).

The CDR3 sequence: CASSPTPTGGREQYF. In DNA, the CDR3 is TGTGCCAGCAGCCCCACCCCCACAGGGGGCAGGGAGCAGTACTTC. V is TRBV12-3 or TRBV12-4 and J is TRBJ2-7; 9 bases are shared with TRBD1. J lost 7 bases, V lost 6 bases, and 13 bases had no gene match. The CDR3 is 15 residues long.

The chain combines TRBV15 with TRBJ1-5; 7 bases fit TRBD1. The CDR3 length is 19 residues. Germline CDR1 and CDR2: LNHNV and YYDKDF (reference sequence). V lost 0 bases to trimming and J lost 2 bases; unmatched junction nucleotides: 13. The DNA of the CDR3 is TGTGCCACCAGCAGAGATCCGTTTGACAGGGTAAAACGCAATCAGCCCCAGCATTTT. Translating gives CATSRDPFDRVKRNQPQHF.

The genes are TRBV6-4 and TRBJ2-3; 11 nucleotides match TRBD2. Germline V gives CDR1 MRHNA, CDR2 SNTAGT. The trim removed 6 bases at V and 6 bases at J, leaving 5 bases unmatched. CDR3 length equals 14 residues. CDR3 DNA sequence: TGTGCCAGCAGACCGACTAGCGGGACTGATACGCAGTATTTT. This encodes CASRPTSGTDTQYF.

In this sample, this clonotype turned up a few times. The genes are TRBV11-3 and TRBJ2-1, with 10 bases lining up with TRBD2. V was pared by 2 bases and J by 2 bases, with 3 bases of the junction left unmatched. Germline V lookup: CDR1 SGHNT, CDR2 YENEEA. CDR3 size: 16 residues. DNA for the CDR3: TGTGCCAGCAGCTTACCGGGACTAGCGACCTACAATGAGCAGTTCTTC. The encoded protein is CASSLPGLATYNEQFF.

This chain connects TRBV10-3 to TRBJ1-5, with TRBD1 matching 10 bases. Germline CDR1 reads ENHRY; CDR2 reads SYGVKD. J was trimmed by 7 bases and V by 4 bases; bases with no gene match: 7. This CDR3 comprises 15 residues. The CDR3 is CAISGDRGQGQPQHF. CDR3 sequence (DNA): TGTGCCATCAGTGGAGACAGGGGGCAAGGCCAGCCCCAGCATTTT.

This clonotype was observed a handful of times. V gene TRBV7-6 combines with J gene TRBJ2-7; TRBD1 is a possible D gene (5 bases). Germline V gene sequence: CDR1 SGHVS, CDR2 FNYEAQ. This CDR3 spans 13 amino acids. The V gene lost 5 bases and the J gene lost 3 bases, with 11 bases spanning the gap. The DNA of the CDR3 is TGTGCCAGCAGCCCCGGCAGGGACTACGAGCAGTACGTC. Protein: CASSPGRDYEQYV.

The chain combines TRBV7-8 with TRBJ2-2, with D possibly called TRBD1 or TRBD2 (5 bases each). V gave up 5 bases and J gave up 1 base, with 14 bases separating them. The CDR3 spans 16 residues. Germline lookup yields CDR1 SGHVS and CDR2 FQNEAQ. The CDR3 nucleotides read TGTGCCAGCAGCCTGGGACCTTCTCAGAACACCGGGGAGCTGTTTTTT. This gives the protein CASSLGPSQNTGELFF.

In its sample, this clonotype was seen many times. The CDR3: CASSRDNRAEETQYF. DNA of the CDR3: TGCGCCAGCAGCCGGGACAACCGGGCTGAGGAGACCCAGTACTTC. The chain carries TRBV5-1 and TRBJ2-5, with TRBD1 as a possible D gene (6 bases). The V gene lost 4 bases and the J gene lost 5 bases, with 18 bases spanning the gap. This CDR3 contains 15 residues. The germline V gene has CDR1 SGHRS and CDR2 YFSETQ.

The sample holds a few counts of this clonotype. V is TRBV5-1 and J is TRBJ1-4, with 9 nucleotides matching TRBD1. The CDR3 has 18 amino acids. Germline CDR1 is SGHRS and CDR2 is YFSETQ. V lost 1 base to trimming and J lost 7 bases; unmatched junction nucleotides: 14. This CDR3 is CASSLSDRGRAFGEKLFF. The CDR3 coding sequence is TGCGCCAGCAGCTTGTCGGACAGGGGAAGGGCTTTCGGTGAAAAACTGTTTTTT.

This chain links TRBV5-1 with TRBJ2-3; 7 bases are a match to TRBD1. Per germline, CDR1 SGHRS and CDR2 YFSETQ. V gave up 1 base and J gave up 6 bases; unmatched junction bases: 8. The CDR3 is made up of 15 amino acids. Here the CDR3 reads CASSLRTGPQDTQYF. CDR3 coding DNA: TGCGCCAGCAGCTTGAGGACAGGACCCCAGGATACGCAGTATTTT.

The gene calls are TRBV5-1 and TRBJ2-7, with D unclear. This CDR3 is 14 amino acids long. V was cut by 2 bases and J by 6 bases, with 15 bases left in between. The germline V gene has CDR1 SGHRS and CDR2 YFSETQ. The chain's CDR3 is CASSFGPSGREQYF. Written as DNA, the CDR3 is TGCGCCAGCAGCTTCGGCCCCTCCGGGCGCGAGCAGTACTTC.